This T cell receptor (beta chain) comes out of a study of T cell responses to AZD1222 COVID-19 vaccine. The method was immunoSEQ multiplex PCR; TCRdb's version includes in-frame clones alone and lacks a portion of them. This repertoire shows 170,000 or so clones, less than 95% found once; its top ten account for 1.5%. CDR1 SGHTA and CDR2 FQGTGA come from the germline V gene. The CDR3 is 14 amino acids. J lost 3 bases, V lost 5 bases, and 5 bases had no gene match. The material was peripheral blood, obtained on day 0 of AZD1222 vaccination. The V call is TRBV7-3, the J call TRBJ1-1; 8 positions agree with TRBD1. This TCR derives from an adult in good health. CDR3 protein: CASSPGQGDTEAFF. CDR3 bases: TGTGCCAGCAGCCCCGGACAGGGTGACACTGAAGCTTTCTTT.